The rows below give T cell receptor beta chains drawn from one sample of a study of blood T cell repertoires in COVID-19. Repertoires were generated with immunoSEQ multiplex PCR, while TCRdb's copy carries only in-frame clones and drops some. The sample contains roughly 190,000 clones, around 84% of which appear only once. Input material: peripheral blood. These receptors were obtained from a man aged 25-45 years with active or convalescent COVID-19. The CDR3 runs from the conserved cysteine through the conserved F or W. The order of the fields is V gene, clone size, J gene, D gene, CDR3 protein, CDR3 DNA. D genes are given only for firm matches. Clone size is not always given. Where it is, it says once, few, many or a class for expanded clones.

>TRBV9|NA|TRBJ2-2|TRBD2
CASSAPKALAGVDGELFF
TGTGCCAGCAGCGCCCCGAAGGCCCTAGCGGGAGTGGACGGGGAGCTGTTTTTT
>TRBV12-3/TRBV12-4|NA|TRBJ2-5|TRBD2
CASSPGLVRYF
TGTGCCAGCAGTCCAGGACTAGTTCGGTACTTC
>TRBV3-1/TRBV3-2|NA|TRBJ1-2|NA
CASSPAIGRWGYTF
TGTGCCAGCAGCCCCGCGATCGGCAGGTGGGGCTACACCTTC
>TRBV5-1|NA|TRBJ1-1|TRBD1
CASSYQGQGAAEAFF
TGCGCCAGCAGCTACCAGGGACAGGGGGCGGCTGAAGCTTTCTTT
>TRBV19|NA|TRBJ2-7|TRBD1
CASSIPVGAGGSEQYF
TGTGCCAGTAGTATCCCAGTCGGAGCAGGGGGATCCGAGCAGTACTTC
>TRBV5-4|NA|TRBJ2-7|TRBD1
CASSPGTGNAYEQYF
TGTGCCAGCAGCCCCGGGACAGGGAACGCCTACGAGCAGTACTTC
>TRBV7-2|NA|TRBJ2-7|NA
CASSLARDLAYEQYF
TGTGCCAGCAGCTTAGCGCGCGACTTGGCCTACGAGCAGTACTTC
>TRBV6-4|NA|TRBJ2-1|NA
CASSDTGRGNEQFF
TGTGCCAGCAGTGATACTGGCAGAGGTAATGAGCAGTTCTTC
>TRBV19|NA|TRBJ1-1|NA
CAIQAVAGATEAFF
TGTGCCATTCAGGCGGTGGCAGGGGCCACTGAAGCTTTCTTT
>TRBV14|NA|TRBJ1-1|NA
CASSQERAFF
TGTGCCAGCAGCCAAGAACGGGCTTTCTTT
>TRBV30|NA|TRBJ2-6|NA
CAWNGGASGANVLTF
TGTGCCTGGAATGGGGGCGCAAGTGGGGCCAACGTCCTGACTTTC
>TRBV6-5|NA|TRBJ1-1|NA
CASSRREDTEAFF
TGTGCCAGCAGCCGACGGGAGGACACTGAAGCTTTCTTT
>TRBV5-5|NA|TRBJ1-4|NA
CASSLGAGISNEKLFF
TGTGCCAGCAGCTTGGGAGCAGGGATTTCTAATGAAAAACTGTTTTTT
>TRBV18|NA|TRBJ1-1|TRBD1
CASSPLLNRGPTEAFF
TGTGCCAGCTCACCCCTTCTTAACAGGGGGCCCACTGAAGCTTTCTTT
>TRBV27|once|TRBJ2-3|NA
CASSLDIRHSVDTQYF
TGTGCCAGCAGTTTAGACATTAGGCACTCGGTGGATACGCAGTATTTT
>TRBV5-6|NA|TRBJ1-6|NA
CASRLTANNSPLHF
TGTGCCAGCAGACTGACAGCTAATAATTCACCCCTCCACTTT
>TRBV14|few|TRBJ1-2|NA
CASSQARGYGYTF
TGTGCCAGCAGCCAAGCCAGGGGCTATGGCTACACCTTC
>TRBV7-9|NA|TRBJ2-2|NA
CASSLHTGELFF
TGTGCCAGCAGCCTTCACACCGGGGAGCTGTTTTTT
>TRBV29-1|once|TRBJ1-2|NA
CSVLRRDSGYTF
TGCAGCGTCCTACGGAGGGACTCCGGCTACACCTTC
>TRBV7-9|NA|TRBJ2-2|NA
CASSLGQANTGELFF
TGTGCCAGCAGCTTAGGACAGGCGAACACCGGGGAGCTGTTTTTT
>TRBV29-1|NA|TRBJ1-2|NA
CSVGSQVYYGYTF
TGCAGCGTTGGATCACAGGTGTACTATGGCTACACCTTC
>TRBV25-1|NA|TRBJ2-1|TRBD2
CASSDPQASGSSYNEQFF
TGTGCCAGCAGTGACCCTCAGGCTAGCGGGAGCTCTTACAATGAGCAGTTCTTC
>TRBV2|few|TRBJ1-2|NA
CASSDGQGSGYGYTF
TGTGCCAGCAGTGATGGTCAGGGGAGTGGGTATGGCTACACCTTC
>TRBV28|NA|TRBJ1-4|TRBD1
CASVPGQGREKLFF
TGTGCCAGCGTCCCGGGACAGGGGCGGGAAAAACTGTTTTTT
>TRBV28|once|TRBJ2-2|NA
CASREGGSGTGELFF
TGTGCCAGCAGAGAGGGGGGGTCGGGCACCGGGGAGCTGTTTTTT
>TRBV5-1|NA|TRBJ1-3|NA
CASSGGSGGNSGNTIYF
TGCGCCAGCAGCGGGGGGTCGGGGGGCAACTCTGGAAACACCATATATTTT
>TRBV6-6|NA|TRBJ1-5|NA
CASSYAGDQPQHF
TGTGCCAGCAGTTACGCAGGGGATCAGCCCCAGCATTTT
>TRBV6-5|NA|TRBJ1-1|TRBD1
CASTRGSGTEAFF
TGTGCCAGCACCAGGGGGAGCGGCACTGAAGCTTTCTTT
>TRBV4-1|NA|TRBJ1-5|TRBD1
CASSQERGTAYNQPQHF
TGCGCCAGCAGCCAAGAACGGGGGACAGCTTACAATCAGCCCCAGCATTTT
>TRBV24-1|NA|TRBJ1-6|NA
CATSGRGVNSPLHF
TGTGCCACCAGTGGTCGTGGAGTCAATTCACCCCTCCACTTT
>TRBV6-5|NA|TRBJ2-2|TRBD1
CASSYGTAGGELFF
TGTGCCAGCAGTTACGGGACAGCCGGAGGGGAGCTGTTTTTT
>TRBV6-6|few|TRBJ1-2|NA
CASRSVQLRTNYGYTF
TGTGCCAGCAGAAGCGTCCAGCTAAGAACTAACTATGGCTACACCTTC
>TRBV14|NA|TRBJ1-1|NA
CASSISRALRRTEAFF
TGTGCCAGCAGCATCTCCCGGGCACTCCGGAGGACTGAAGCTTTCTTT